This TCR beta chain was identified in a study of CXCR3-negative and CXCR3-positive naive CD8 T cells. CDR1 is SGDLS and CDR2 is YYNGEE in the germline V gene. The CDR3 consists of 13 residues. The libraries of TRB cDNA were prepared using 5' RACE with UMI labels. TCRdb reprocessed the 5' RACE reads, with one entry per CDR3 protein and no DNA. This sample's clone table lists some 130,000 distinct CDR3 sequences. Sequencing was carried out using naive CXCR3- CD8+ T cells from blood. Sample subset: CD45RO-CCR7+CD27+CD95- naive CD8+ T cells lacking CXCR3 (TNR3-). This chain joins TRBV9 and TRBJ2-1. The clonotype was recovered from a human donor in good health. Some clones in this sample may be carry-over from other donors' samples. This CDR3 reads CAGAEGLGNEQFF.